The 28 T cell receptor beta chains given below trace back to one sample, sequenced in a study of monozygotic twins with inflammatory bowel disease. TCRdb re-analyzed the 5' RACE reads; it lists each CDR3 protein once, without DNA. Here the sample table reports approximately 400,000 distinct CDR3 sequences. Sequencing used blood. These receptors were collected from a human donor with ulcerative colitis or Crohn's disease, or a healthy co-twin of an affected twin (not recorded which).

The V gene is TRBV6-2 or TRBV6-3, the J gene TRBJ2-3; lacking DNA, the TRBD1 call made by TCRdb goes unchecked. Germline values: CDR1 MNHEY, CDR2 SVGEGT. The length of the CDR3 is 15 residues. The CDR3 protein is CASSYGMGDLDTQYF.

The chain is built from TRBV4-3 and TRBJ1-2. Looked up from germline, CDR1 is LGHNA and CDR2 is YSLEER. The CDR3 has 13 amino acids. The CDR3 reads CASSQDHVYGYTF.

The rearrangement links TRBV28 to TRBJ2-1; TCRdb's assignment of TRBD1 cannot be checked, as there is no DNA. The CDR3 extends over 15 amino acids. Germline CDR1 MDHEN, CDR2 SYDVKM. CDR3 residues: CASSFPLGSDDEQFF.

This chain joins TRBV3-1 and TRBJ1-4; TCRdb picks TRBD1, but there is no DNA to check that call. Germline V lookup: CDR1 LGHDT, CDR2 YNNKEL (reference sequence). The CDR3 is 16 amino acids. CDR3 amino acids: CASSEGLGGTNEKLFF.

The chain is built from TRBV7-2 and TRBJ1-5. The CDR3 runs to 14 residues. CDR1 is SGHTA and CDR2 is FQGNSA in the germline V gene. Here the CDR3 reads CASSFGLSNQPQHF.

The chain is built from TRBV7-2 and TRBJ1-6. This CDR3 comprises 17 residues. Germline-derived CDR1 and CDR2 are SGHTA and FQGNSA. The CDR3 region is CASSSLGGQVRYSPLHF.

V usage is TRBV30 and J usage is TRBJ2-3; lacking DNA, the TRBD1 call made by TCRdb goes unchecked. This CDR3 comprises 14 residues. Germline V gene lookup returns CDR1 GTSNPN and CDR2 SVGIG (reference sequence). CDR3 sequence reads: CAWTRGRSTDTQYF.

The chain employs TRBV5-6 and TRBJ2-7; TCRdb's D call, TRBD1, is unchecked because there is no DNA. The CDR3 contains 15 residues. CDR1 and CDR2 from the germline V gene are SGHDT and YYEEEE. The CDR3 is CASSLEGLPPREQYF.

This rearrangement joins TRBV19 to TRBJ2-1; TCRdb's D gene call, TRBD1, goes unchecked for lack of DNA. From germline, CDR1 is LNHDA and CDR2 SQIVND (reference sequence). The CDR3 spans 15 residues. CDR3 sequence reads: CASSHRVSSYNEQFF.

This chain links TRBV4-1 with TRBJ2-7; the D call of TRBD2 rests on TCRdb alone, since no DNA is present to check it. The CDR3 runs 14 residues. The germline V gene encodes CDR1 MGHRA and CDR2 YSYEKL. The CDR3 is CASSLGTLPSEQYF.

The chain recombines TRBV5-1 with TRBJ2-5. The CDR3 runs to 14 residues. Germline V CDR1 and CDR2: SGHRS, YFSETQ. The CDR3 is CASSLMSDQETQYF.

The chain is built from TRBV19 and TRBJ2-7; the D call of TRBD2 rests on TCRdb alone, since no DNA is present to check it. Germline V lookup: CDR1 LNHDA, CDR2 SQIVND (reference sequence). The CDR3 extends over 15 amino acids. This chain's CDR3 is CASSVLAGATYEQYF. Supplemented by reference TRBV19 and TRBJ2-7, the full variable domain reads DGGITQSPKYLFRKEGQNVTLSCEQNLNHDAMYWYRQDPGQGLRLIYYSQIVNDFQKGDIAEGYSVSREKKESFPLTVTSAQKNPTAFYLCASSVLAGATYEQYFGPGTRLTVT.

The chain uses TRBV20-1 and TRBJ2-7; TCRdb proposes TRBD2, but this gene call is untestable without DNA. The CDR3 is made up of 13 amino acids. Germline V CDR1 and CDR2: DFQATT, SNEGSKA (reference sequence). CDR3 residues: CSASEGGAYEQYF.

The V and J genes are TRBV6-5 and TRBJ2-1; TCRdb names TRBD1, which stays unverified in the absence of DNA. The germline V gene has CDR1 MNHEY and CDR2 SVGAGI. CDR3 size: 13 residues. The CDR3 is CASSYSRDREQFF.

The chain has TRBV5-1 and TRBJ2-3; the D call from TCRdb, TRBD1, cannot be confirmed without DNA. The CDR3 covers 13 residues. Germline CDR1 is SGHRS and CDR2 is YFSETQ. The CDR3 is CASRTGTEDTQYF. The variable domain in full, with the rest retrieved from reference TRBV5-1 and TRBJ2-3, is KAGVTQTPRYLIKTRGQQVTLSCSPISGHRSVSWYQQTPGQGLQFLFEYFSETQRNKGNFPGRFSGRQFSNSRSEMNVSTLELGDSALYLCASRTGTEDTQYFGPGTRLTVL.

This chain uses TRBV11-1 with TRBJ2-2; TCRdb indicates TRBD2, and absent DNA this call remains unverified. Germline CDR1 and CDR2: SGHAT and FQDESV (reference sequence). The CDR3 is made up of 18 amino acids. CDR3 loop: CASSNPSGGSSSTGELFF.

This sequence joins TRBV28 and TRBJ2-1; no DNA is available, so the TRBD2 call from TCRdb remains unchecked. The CDR3 runs to 17 residues. From germline, CDR1 is MDHEN and CDR2 SYDVKM. CDR3 sequence reads: CASILTIDRYTYNEQFF.

The J gene is TRBJ2-7, the V gene TRBV28; TCRdb reports TRBD1, a call that lacks DNA to check it against. The germline V gene has CDR1 MDHEN and CDR2 SYDVKM. This CDR3 has 17 amino acids. The CDR3 region is CASIRSPATGTSYEQYF.

The chain joins TRBV29-1 to TRBJ2-7. Looked up from germline, CDR1 is SQVTM and CDR2 is ANQGSEA. CDR3 length: 13 residues. The CDR3 loop reads CSVDTGPSYEQYF.

This chain uses TRBV5-6 with TRBJ2-7; there is no DNA to check the TCRdb D call of TRBD1. Germline-derived CDR1 and CDR2 are SGHDT and YYEEEE. CDR3 length equals 14 residues. Here the CDR3 reads CASSPTGTSYEQYF.

The rearrangement uses TRBV5-1 and TRBJ2-5; the D call of TRBD2 rests on TCRdb alone, since no DNA is present to check it. The CDR3 runs 16 residues. Germline CDR1 SGHRS, CDR2 YFSETQ. Here the CDR3 reads CASSTNPLGLQETQYF.

This chain uses TRBV5-1 with TRBJ1-1. CDR3 length: 13 amino acids. The germline V gene has CDR1 SGHRS and CDR2 YFSETQ. This CDR3 is CASSLPSTGEAFF.

The J gene is TRBJ2-7, the V gene TRBV5-6; TCRdb proposes TRBD2, but this gene call is untestable without DNA. Germline V gene lookup returns CDR1 SGHDT and CDR2 YYEEEE. The CDR3 is 14 amino acids. The CDR3 spells CASSFPSGLYEQYF. Supplemented by reference TRBV5-6 and TRBJ2-7, the full variable domain reads DAGVTQSPTHLIKTRGQQVTLRCSPKSGHDTVSWYQQALGQGPQFIFQYYEEEERQRGNFPDRFSGHQFPNYSSELNVNALLLGDSALYLCASSFPSGLYEQYFGPGTRLTVT.

This sequence joins TRBV7-9 and TRBJ1-4; TCRdb designates TRBD1, a call that cannot be tested without DNA. The CDR3 runs 16 residues. Germline V CDR1 and CDR2: SEHNR, FQNEAQ (reference sequence). The CDR3 spells CASSWSGQGRGEKLFF.

The chain is built from TRBV4-1 and TRBJ1-4. Germline values: CDR1 MGHRA, CDR2 YSYEKL. CDR3 length equals 18 residues. The CDR3 loop reads CASSQVLTHDGVGEKLFF.

The genes are TRBV9 and TRBJ1-2. CDR1 and CDR2 from the germline V gene are SGDLS and YYNGEE. The CDR3 contains 14 residues. The CDR3 protein is CASSVAQTNYGYTF.

V and J are TRBV7-9 and TRBJ1-6. The CDR3 covers 12 residues. The germline V gene encodes CDR1 SEHNR and CDR2 FQNEAQ (reference sequence). The CDR3 region is CASRNSNSPLHF.

This sequence joins TRBV19 and TRBJ1-1; TCRdb names TRBD1, which stays unverified in the absence of DNA. Germline values: CDR1 LNHDA, CDR2 SQIVND (reference sequence). The CDR3 loop spans 16 amino acids. CDR3 sequence reads: CASKDRALHMNTEAFF.